This TCR beta chain was sequenced during a study of blood T cells in healthy people across ages. The CDR3 has 15 residues. V was shortened by 4 bases and J by 5 bases, with 18 bases between the two germline ends. Germline CDR1 reads SGHDN; CDR2 reads FVKESK. In the case of this clonotype: Its antigen is undetermined.

Next came a second PCR, run for roughly 6 to 11 cycles, which used a sample-barcoded 5' primer along with a J-beta primer mix. TCRdb reanalysed the 5' RACE reads using MiXCR and keeps one entry per CDR3 protein. The table has roughly 800,000 distinct CDR3 sequences, about 55% seen once. Every participating donor contributed about 10 milliliters of peripheral blood through a draw. Study-wide points: Naive T cell percentage and TCR beta diversity correlated strongly.

Sequencing was performed on blood. This chain links TRBV14 with TRBJ2-7, with a weak D call TRBD1 (6 bases). This sequence originates from a man of 80 years or more in good health. Here the CDR3 reads CASSRGRQGIHEQYF. Written as DNA, the CDR3 is TGTGCCAGCAGCCGGGGACGTCAGGGGATCCACGAGCAGTACTTC.